The present T cell receptor (beta chain) was sequenced within a study of T cells in Graves' hyperthyroidism and ophthalmopathy. Diagnosis of hyperthyroidism was new in patients aged 18 to 65, and its duration was under 2 months. It was RNA transcripts that yielded the amplified TCR beta CDR3 regions. The study used the HTBI primer set for a first-round RT-PCR of the TCR CDR3. TCRdb ran MiXCR on the multiplex PCR reads and lists one entry per CDR3 protein. Among 450,000 to 650,000 distinct CDR3 sequences listed, more than 20% were seen once. The CDR3 runs to 13 residues. Trimming cost V 5 bases and J 0 bases, with 7 bases left between them.

The receptor was derived from a young man with Graves' hyperthyroidism. The sample consisted of blood. This chain links TRBV12-3 or TRBV12-4 with TRBJ1-2; no reliable D call. This CDR3 reads CASSPIANYGYTF. The CDR3 DNA is TGTGCCAGCAGTCCTATCGCTAACTATGGCTACACCTTC.